The next 4 T cell receptor beta chains were all read from a single sample in a study of shared clonotypes between healthy human individuals. The repertoire was sequenced with immunoSEQ multiplex PCR; TCRdb's copy has only in-frame clones and lacks some. The table records about 2.1 million clones, approximately 94% of them present only once. Naive CD8 cells were CD45RO-negative, positively selected for CCR7, excluding terminally differentiated effector memory CD45RA+ cells. Sample: naive CD8+ T cells from PBMCs. Receptor source: a man in his late teens or twenties in good health. Some clones in this sample may be carry-over from other donors' samples.

V gene TRBV19 combines with J gene TRBJ2-5, with 8 bases matching TRBD1. Germline lookup yields CDR1 LNHDA and CDR2 SQIVND (reference sequence). Trimming at V came to 3 bases and at J to 4 bases, leaving 4 bases not matched to a gene. This CDR3 is built from 14 residues. CDR3 sequence reads: CASSIQGARETQYF. The DNA for the CDR3 is TGTGCCAGTAGTATCCAGGGGGCGCGAGAGACCCAGTACTTC.

Regarding this clone: The sample contains more than one DNA sequence encoding this CDR3. V gene TRBV27 combines with J gene TRBJ1-5, with D hard to call. This CDR3 has 15 residues. V was trimmed by 2 bases and J by 0 bases, leaving 8 bases between them. Germline loops: CDR1 MNHEY, CDR2 SMNVEV (reference sequence). The CDR3 coding sequence is TGTGCCAGCAGTTTAAGCGGTTATAGCAATCAGCCCCAGCATTTT. Its protein product is CASSLSGYSNQPQHF.

The chain employs TRBV23-1 and TRBJ2-2; the match to TRBD2 covers 9 bases. TRBV23-1 belongs to the ORF category, with a function that is uncertain. The trim removed 8 bases at V and 3 bases at J, leaving 7 bases unmatched. The CDR3 length is 15 residues. CDR3 in DNA: TGCGCCAGCCGTATAGCGGGAGTATACACCGGGGAGCTGTTTTTT. Its protein product is CASRIAGVYTGELFF.

V and J are TRBV27 and TRBJ2-4, with D unclear. The CDR3 runs to 13 residues. Per the germline V gene, CDR1 is MNHEY and CDR2 is SMNVEV (reference sequence). The V end lost 2 bases, the J end lost 1 base, and 3 bases lay between the germline ends. Here the CDR3 DNA reads TGTGCCAGCAGTTTAAACGCCAAAAACATTCAGTACTTC. It is translated as CASSLNAKNIQYF.